Below are 8 T cell receptor beta chains sequenced from a single sample in a study of post-analysis software for immune sequencing data. Study-level results: Compared with controls, patients had more of about 5 TRBV segments, including TRBV5-6, TRBV5-1 and TRBV20-1.

The TCR beta cDNA libraries contained unique molecular identifiers. From the PCR reads, TCRdb called clonotypes with MiXCR, one entry per CDR3 protein. Among 600,000 to 700,000 distinct CDR3 sequences listed, approximately 60% were seen once. No cognate antigen is known for these TCRs. The specimen sequenced was blood. The receptors stem from a girl aged 2 to 9 with multiple sclerosis.

This clonotype was seen a handful of times. The chain carries TRBV6-5 and TRBJ2-3; 12 positions agree with TRBD2. This CDR3 is 15 amino acids long. In germline, CDR1 is MNHEY, CDR2 SVGAGI. The J segment lost 8 bases and the V segment lost 6 bases, leaving 9 bases of the junction unmatched. The CDR3 loop reads CASSRPSGGVGTQYF. CDR3 DNA sequence: TGTGCCAGCAGCCGACCTAGCGGGGGGGTGGGTACGCAGTATTTT.

This chain uses TRBV12-3 or TRBV12-4 with TRBJ2-3; 9 nucleotides match TRBD2. Trimming took 3 bases from V and 5 from J; bases not matched to a gene: 9. The length of the CDR3 is 16 residues. CDR3 bases: TGTGCCAGCAGTTTGTTGAGCGGGGGGTGGAGAGATACGCAGTATTTT. Translation: CASSLLSGGWRDTQYF.

This clonotype appeared a single time. The chain is built from TRBV6-5 and TRBJ2-7; 7 positions agree with TRBD2. Germline values: CDR1 MNHEY, CDR2 SVGAGI. Trimming took 0 bases from V and 2 from J; bases not matched to a gene: 7. The CDR3 covers 16 residues. CDR3 protein: CASSYSFERGAYEQYF. The CDR3 coding sequence is TGTGCCAGCAGTTACTCGTTTGAGCGGGGTGCCTACGAGCAGTACTTC.

Here the CDR3 reads CASSKRAWDGNEQFF. The CDR3 region has the DNA TGTGCCAGCAGTAAGAGGGCCTGGGATGGGAATGAGCAGTTCTTC. V is TRBV27 and J is TRBJ2-1, with D possibly TRBD2 on 5 matching bases. V shed 5 bases and J shed 7 bases, with 18 bases lying between them. The CDR3 is 15 residues long. CDR1 is MNHEY and CDR2 is SMNVEV in the germline V gene (reference sequence).

This chain connects TRBV20-1 to TRBJ2-1, with 9 bases aligning to TRBD2. V gave up 5 bases and J gave up 10 bases; unmatched junction bases: 9. The CDR3 contains 13 residues. In germline, CDR1 is DFQATT, CDR2 SNEGSKA (reference sequence). The DNA for the CDR3 is TGCAGTGCTGAGTTAGCGGGAGTACGAGAGCAGTTCTTC. It is translated as CSAELAGVREQFF.

J is TRBJ2-1 and V is TRBV6-5; 8 bases match TRBD1. There are 15 residues in the CDR3. Trimming at V came to 6 bases and at J to 2 bases, leaving 6 bases not matched to a gene. CDR1 is MNHEY and CDR2 is SVGAGI in the germline V gene. In DNA form, the CDR3 reads TGTGCCAGCAGCCCCACGACAGGGGCCTACAATGAGCAGTTCTTC. Protein: CASSPTTGAYNEQFF.

The V call is TRBV7-9, the J call TRBJ1-2; D gene unclear. The germline V gene has CDR1 SEHNR and CDR2 FQNEAQ (reference sequence). Trimming shortened V by 5 bases and J by 1 base, and 17 bases separated the two germline ends. CDR3 length: 16 residues. The CDR3, as DNA: TGTGCCAGCAGCCCGTTAAAATGGGGTGTTAACTATGGCTACACCTTC. It is translated as CASSPLKWGVNYGYTF.

The rearrangement joins TRBV28 to TRBJ1-2; D is unresolved. The CDR3 runs 13 residues. Trimming took off 8 bases at V and 0 bases at J, with 10 bases between the two ends. Germline CDR1 MDHEN, CDR2 SYDVKM. The CDR3, as DNA: TGTGCCAGCTCAGCGGCTACTAACTATGGCTACACCTTC. Encoded protein: CASSAATNYGYTF.